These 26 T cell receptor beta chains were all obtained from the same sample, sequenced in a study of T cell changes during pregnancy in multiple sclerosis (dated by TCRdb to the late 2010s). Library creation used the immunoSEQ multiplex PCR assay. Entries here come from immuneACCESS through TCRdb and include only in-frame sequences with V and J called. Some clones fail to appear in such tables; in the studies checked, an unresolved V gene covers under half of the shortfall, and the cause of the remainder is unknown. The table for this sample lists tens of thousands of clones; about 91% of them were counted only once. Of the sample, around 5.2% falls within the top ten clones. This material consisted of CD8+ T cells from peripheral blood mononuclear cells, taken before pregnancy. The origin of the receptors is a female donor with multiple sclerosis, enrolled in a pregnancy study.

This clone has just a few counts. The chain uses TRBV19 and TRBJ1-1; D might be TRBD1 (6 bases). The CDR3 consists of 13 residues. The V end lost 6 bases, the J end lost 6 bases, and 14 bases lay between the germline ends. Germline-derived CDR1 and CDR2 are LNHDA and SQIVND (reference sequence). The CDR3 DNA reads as TGTGCCAGTAGAGAAAAGGGGGATCCTGAAGCTTTCTTT. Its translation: CASREKGDPEAFF.

CDR3: CASHKAGRWDTEAFF. Here the CDR3 DNA reads TGTGCCAGCCATAAGGCGGGGAGGTGGGACACTGAAGCTTTCTTT. J is TRBJ1-1 and V is TRBV19; unclear D gene. CDR1 and CDR2 from the germline V gene are LNHDA and SQIVND (reference sequence). Between the trimmed V and J ends, which lost 9 bases and 3 bases, there was a span of 20 bases. The CDR3 runs 15 residues.

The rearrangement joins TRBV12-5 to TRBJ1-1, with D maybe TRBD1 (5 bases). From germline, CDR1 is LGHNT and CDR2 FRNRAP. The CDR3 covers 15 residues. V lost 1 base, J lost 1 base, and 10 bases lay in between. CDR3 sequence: CASGLEPTANTEAFF. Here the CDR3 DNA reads TGTGCTAGTGGTTTGGAACCGACAGCGAACACTGAAGCTTTCTTT.

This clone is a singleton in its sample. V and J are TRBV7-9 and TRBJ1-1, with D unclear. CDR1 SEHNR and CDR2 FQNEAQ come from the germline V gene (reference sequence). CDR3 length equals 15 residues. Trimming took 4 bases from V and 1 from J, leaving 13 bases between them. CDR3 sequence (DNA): TGTGCCAGCAGCTACAAATCTTCCCAGAACACTGAAGCTTTCTTT. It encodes CASSYKSSQNTEAFF.

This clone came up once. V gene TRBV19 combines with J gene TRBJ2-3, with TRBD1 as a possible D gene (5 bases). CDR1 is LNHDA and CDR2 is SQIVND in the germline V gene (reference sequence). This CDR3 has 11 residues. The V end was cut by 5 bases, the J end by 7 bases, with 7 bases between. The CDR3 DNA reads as TGTGCCAGTAGTCCAGGGAATACGCAGTATTTT. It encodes CASSPGNTQYF.

The chain's CDR3 is CASSLGGRWKDEQFF. The DNA for the CDR3 is TGCGCCAGCAGCTTGGGGGGGCGGTGGAAGGATGAGCAGTTCTTC. The chain joins TRBV5-1 to TRBJ2-1, with D maybe TRBD1 (6 bases). The germline V gene has CDR1 SGHRS and CDR2 YFSETQ. The CDR3 spans 15 residues. Between the trimmed V and J ends, which lost 0 bases and 8 bases, there was a span of 15 bases.

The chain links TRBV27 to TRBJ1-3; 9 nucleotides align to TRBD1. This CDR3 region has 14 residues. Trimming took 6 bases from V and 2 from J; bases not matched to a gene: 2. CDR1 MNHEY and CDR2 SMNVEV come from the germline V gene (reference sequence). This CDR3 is CASSHRGPGNTIYF. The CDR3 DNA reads TGTGCCAGCAGCCACAGGGGGCCTGGAAACACCATATATTTT.

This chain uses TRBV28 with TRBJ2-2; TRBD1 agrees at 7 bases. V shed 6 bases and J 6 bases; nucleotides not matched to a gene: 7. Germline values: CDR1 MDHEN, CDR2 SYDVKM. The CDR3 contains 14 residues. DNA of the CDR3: TGTGCCAGCAGGATCGCCGGGACAGCCGGGGAGCTGTTTTTT. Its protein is CASRIAGTAGELFF. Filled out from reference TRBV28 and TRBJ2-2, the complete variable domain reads DVKVTQSSRYLVKRTGEKVFLECVQDMDHENMFWYRQDPGLGLRLIYFSYDVKMKEKGDIPEGYSVSREKKERFSLILESASTNQTSMYLCASRIAGTAGELFFGEGSRLTVL.

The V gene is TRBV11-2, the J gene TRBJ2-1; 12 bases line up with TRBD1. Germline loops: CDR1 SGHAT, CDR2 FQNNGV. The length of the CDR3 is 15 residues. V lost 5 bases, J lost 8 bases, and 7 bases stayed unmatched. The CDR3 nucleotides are TGTGCCAGCAGCCTAGGGACAGGGGGCATCGATGAGCAGTTCTTC. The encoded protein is CASSLGTGGIDEQFF.

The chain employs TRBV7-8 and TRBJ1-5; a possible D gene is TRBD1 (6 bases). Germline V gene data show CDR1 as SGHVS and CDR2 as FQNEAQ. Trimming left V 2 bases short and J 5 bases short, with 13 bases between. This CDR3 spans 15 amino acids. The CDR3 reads CASSLWTATDQPQHF. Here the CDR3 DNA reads TGTGCCAGCAGCTTATGGACAGCGACAGATCAGCCCCAGCATTTT.

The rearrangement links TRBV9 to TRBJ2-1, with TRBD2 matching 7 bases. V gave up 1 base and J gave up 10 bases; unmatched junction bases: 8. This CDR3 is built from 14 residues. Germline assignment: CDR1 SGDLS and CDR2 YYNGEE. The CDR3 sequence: CASSVWSQGGEQFF. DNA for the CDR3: TGTGCCAGCAGCGTATGGTCTCAGGGAGGGGAGCAGTTCTTC.

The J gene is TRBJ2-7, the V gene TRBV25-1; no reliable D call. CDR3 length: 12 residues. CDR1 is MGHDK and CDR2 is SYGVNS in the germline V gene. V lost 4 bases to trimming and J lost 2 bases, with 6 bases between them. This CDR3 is CASSGGAYEQYF. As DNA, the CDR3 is TGTGCCAGCAGTGGCGGAGCCTACGAGCAGTACTTC.

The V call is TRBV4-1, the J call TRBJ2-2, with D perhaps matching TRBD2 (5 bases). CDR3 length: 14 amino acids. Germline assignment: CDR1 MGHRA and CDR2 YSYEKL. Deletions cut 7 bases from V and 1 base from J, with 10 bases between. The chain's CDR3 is CASKLLENTGELFF. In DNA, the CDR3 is TGCGCCAGCAAACTACTAGAGAACACCGGGGAGCTGTTTTTT.

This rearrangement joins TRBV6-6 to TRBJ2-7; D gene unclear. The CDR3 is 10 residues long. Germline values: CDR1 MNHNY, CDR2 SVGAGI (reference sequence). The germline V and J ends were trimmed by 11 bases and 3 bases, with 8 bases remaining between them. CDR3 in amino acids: CAAGDYEQYF. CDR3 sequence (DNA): TGTGCCGCCGGAGACTACGAGCAGTACTTC.

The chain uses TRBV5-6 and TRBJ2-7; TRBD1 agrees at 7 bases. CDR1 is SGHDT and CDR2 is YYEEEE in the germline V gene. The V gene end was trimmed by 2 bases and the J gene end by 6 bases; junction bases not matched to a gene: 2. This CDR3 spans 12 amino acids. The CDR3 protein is CASSFTGVEQYF. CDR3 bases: TGTGCCAGCAGCTTTACAGGGGTCGAGCAGTACTTC. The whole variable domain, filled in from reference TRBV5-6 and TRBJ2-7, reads DAGVTQSPTHLIKTRGQQVTLRCSPKSGHDTVSWYQQALGQGPQFIFQYYEEEERQRGNFPDRFSGHQFPNYSSELNVNALLLGDSALYLCASSFTGVEQYFGPGTRLTVT.

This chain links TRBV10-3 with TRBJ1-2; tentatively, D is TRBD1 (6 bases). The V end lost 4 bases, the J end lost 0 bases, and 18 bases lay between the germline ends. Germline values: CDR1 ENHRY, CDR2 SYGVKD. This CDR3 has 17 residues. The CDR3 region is CAISAEMRTVANYGYTF. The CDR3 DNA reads TGTGCCATCAGTGCGGAAATGCGGACAGTAGCTAACTATGGCTACACCTTC.

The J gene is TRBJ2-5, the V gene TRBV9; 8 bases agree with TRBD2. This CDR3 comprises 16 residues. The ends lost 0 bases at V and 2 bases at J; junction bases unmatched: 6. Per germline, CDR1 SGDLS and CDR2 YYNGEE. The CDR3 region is CASSVGVSGEQETQYF. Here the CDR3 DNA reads TGTGCCAGCAGCGTAGGCGTTAGCGGGGAGCAAGAGACCCAGTACTTC. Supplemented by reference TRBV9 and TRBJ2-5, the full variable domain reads DSGVTQTPKHLITATGQRVTLRCSPRSGDLSVYWYQQSLDQGLQFLIQYYNGEERAKGNILERFSAQQFPDLHSELNLSSLELGDSALYFCASSVGVSGEQETQYFGPGTRLLVL.

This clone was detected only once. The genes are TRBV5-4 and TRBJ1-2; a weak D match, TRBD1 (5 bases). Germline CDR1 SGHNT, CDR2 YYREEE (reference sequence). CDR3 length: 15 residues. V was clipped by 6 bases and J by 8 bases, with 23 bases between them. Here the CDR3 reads CASTPVMGGTKGYTF. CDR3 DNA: TGTGCCAGCACCCCGGTGATGGGGGGTACTAAAGGCTACACCTTC. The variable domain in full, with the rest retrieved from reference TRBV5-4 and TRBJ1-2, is ETGVTQSPTHLIKTRGQQVTLRCSSQSGHNTVSWYQQALGQGPQFIFQYYREEENGRGNFPPRFSGLQFPNYSSELNVNALELDDSALYLCASTPVMGGTKGYTFGSGTRLTVV.

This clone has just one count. This CDR3 is CSVAGTSRGDNEQFF. As DNA, the CDR3 is TGCAGCGTTGCCGGGACTAGCAGGGGAGACAATGAGCAGTTCTTC. This rearrangement joins TRBV29-1 to TRBJ2-1; 9 bases line up with TRBD2. The ends lost 4 bases at V and 5 bases at J; junction bases unmatched: 9. This CDR3 has 15 amino acids. Germline lookup yields CDR1 SQVTM and CDR2 ANQGSEA.

The CDR3 nucleotides read TGTGCCAGCAGCTCGACTAGCGGGGTCGAGACCCAGTACTTC. The encoded protein is CASSSTSGVETQYF. This chain connects TRBV7-2 to TRBJ2-5; 11 bases match TRBD2. With 4 bases clipped from V and 5 bases from J, the junction kept 3 bases outside the gene matches. CDR1 is SGHTA and CDR2 is FQGNSA in the germline V gene. The CDR3 spans 14 residues.

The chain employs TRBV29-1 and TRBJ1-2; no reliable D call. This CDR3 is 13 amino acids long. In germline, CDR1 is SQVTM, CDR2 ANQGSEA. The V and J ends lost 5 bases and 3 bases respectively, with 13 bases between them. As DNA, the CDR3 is TGCAGCGTTCCACCCTCCATAGACTATGGCTACACCTTC. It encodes CSVPPSIDYGYTF.

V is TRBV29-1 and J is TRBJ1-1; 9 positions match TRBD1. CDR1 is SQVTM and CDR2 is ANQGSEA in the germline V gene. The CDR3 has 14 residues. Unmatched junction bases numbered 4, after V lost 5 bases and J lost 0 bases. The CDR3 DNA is TGCAGCGTTACCGGACAGGGGATGAACACTGAAGCTTTCTTT. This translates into CSVTGQGMNTEAFF. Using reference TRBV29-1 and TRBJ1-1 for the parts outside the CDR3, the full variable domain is SAVISQKPSRDICQRGTSLTIQCQVDSQVTMMFWYRQQPGQSLTLIATANQGSEATYESGFVIDKFPISRPNLTFSTLTVSNMSPEDSSIYLCSVTGQGMNTEAFFGQGTRLTVV.

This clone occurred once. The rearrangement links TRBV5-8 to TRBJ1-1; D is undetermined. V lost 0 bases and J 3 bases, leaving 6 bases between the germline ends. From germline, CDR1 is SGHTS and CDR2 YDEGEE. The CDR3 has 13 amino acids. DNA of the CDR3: TGTGCCAGCAGCTTGGGTGTCGACACTGAAGCTTTCTTT. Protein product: CASSLGVDTEAFF.

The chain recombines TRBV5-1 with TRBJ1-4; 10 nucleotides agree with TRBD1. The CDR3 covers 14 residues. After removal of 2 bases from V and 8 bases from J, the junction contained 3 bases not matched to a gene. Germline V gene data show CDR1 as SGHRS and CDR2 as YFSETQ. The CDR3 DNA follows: TGCGCCAGCAGCTTCGGGACAGGGGACGAAAAACTGTTTTTT. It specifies CASSFGTGDEKLFF.

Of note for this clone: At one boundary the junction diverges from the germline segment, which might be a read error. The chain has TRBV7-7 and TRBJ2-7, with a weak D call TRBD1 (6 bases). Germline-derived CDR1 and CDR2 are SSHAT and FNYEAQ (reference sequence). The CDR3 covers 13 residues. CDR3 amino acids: CASSPGTQYEQYF. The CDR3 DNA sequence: TGTGCTAGCAGCCCCGGGACACAATACGAGCAGTACTTC.

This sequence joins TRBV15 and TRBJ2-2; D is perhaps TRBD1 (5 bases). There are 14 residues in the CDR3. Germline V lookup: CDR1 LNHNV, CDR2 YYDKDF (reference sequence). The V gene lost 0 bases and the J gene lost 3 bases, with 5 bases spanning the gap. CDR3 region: CATSREGDTGELFF. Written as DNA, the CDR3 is TGTGCCACCAGCAGAGAAGGGGACACCGGGGAGCTGTTTTTT. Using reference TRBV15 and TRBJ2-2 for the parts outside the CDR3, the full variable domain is DAMVIQNPRYQVTQFGKPVTLSCSQTLNHNVMYWYQQKSSQAPKLLFHYYDKDFNNEADTPDNFQSRRPNTSFCFLDIRSPGLGDTAMYLCATSREGDTGELFFGEGSRLTVL.